Sequencing of this TCR beta chain was carried out in a study of blood T cell repertoires in COVID-19. Overall study: The origin of the acute and convalescent COVID-19 samples was the United States, Italy and Spain.

There are a few counts of this clone. J lost 0 bases, V lost 6 bases, and 2 bases had no gene match. The CDR3 runs to 16 residues. CDR1 is LNHDA and CDR2 is SQIVND in the germline V gene (reference sequence). Using immunoSEQ multiplex PCR, the repertoire was profiled, and TCRdb retains in-frame clones only, with some absent. Of some 45,000 clones detected, 83% appear once; the ten largest clones hold around 8%. V usage is TRBV19 and J usage is TRBJ2-6, with TRBD1 matching over 10 bases. The receptor comes from an elderly man in a cohort sampled during active COVID-19. The specimen sequenced was peripheral blood. The CDR3, as DNA: TGTGCCAGTAGCTGGACAGGGGGCTCTGGGGCCAACGTCCTGACTTTC. It translates to CASSWTGGSGANVLTF.